These T cell receptor beta chains were read from a single sample in a study of T cell changes during pregnancy in multiple sclerosis. The repertoire was sequenced with immunoSEQ multiplex PCR; TCRdb's copy has only in-frame clones and lacks some. This sample has almost 20,000 clones, with 86% found just once. This sample comprised CD8+ T cells from peripheral blood mononuclear cells, obtained in the third trimester of pregnancy. The receptors were sampled from a female donor in good health, enrolled as a control in a pregnancy study. Each CDR3 is given with its conserved first and last residue.

v_call cdr3_length cdr3_aa
TRBV6-5 15 CASSYGGVGTDTQYF
TRBV7-9 16 CASSPPWTGTNTEAFF
TRBV5-6 15 CASSVGGQGAYGYTF
TRBV4-3 15 CASSRERLAPYEQYF
TRBV4-3 16 CASSQDVAGGTDTQYF
TRBV6-5 11 CASSAGYEQYF
TRBV13 15 CASKGSGGAKNIQYF
TRBV9 15 CASSSPSGGPNEQFF
TRBV27 15 CASSLRQSPGGEQFF
TRBV4-3 17 CASSQKWSGGADEKLFF
TRBV18 17 CASSPPSNRGLLNEQFF
TRBV2 13 CASSETTQAEQYF
TRBV19 13 CASSIGLTGELFF
TRBV7-2 15 CASSLGRGERYEQYF
TRBV27 14 CASSFSLRYYEQYF
TRBV7-9 12 CASSRGSGELFF
TRBV29-1 13 CSVRGTDTDTQYF
TRBV4-1 14 CASSHSGGDYGYTF
TRBV4-1 13 CASSQALSGGYTF
TRBV7-9 18 CASSSTDFHLSGANVLTF
TRBV4-3 16 CASSQDLDRANQPQHF
TRBV7-9 12 CASSSDGTGENF
TRBV27 16 CASSLWISGTSYEQYF
TRBV29-1 12 CSVVAGGEKLFF
TRBV7-2 15 CASSLTGRAVYEQYF
TRBV4-1 15 CASSQVPGLAYEQYF
TRBV14 19 CASSSRGKGGRRWNSPLHF
TRBV5-6 15 CASSGGQGKRQPQHF
TRBV7-8 13 CASSPGTGGAPDF
TRBV4-3 14 CASSQEDRDDEQYF
TRBV5-4 12 CASSGRGVEQYF
TRBV6-5 15 CAISGPDWYNSPLHF
TRBV30 10 CAYRGLGYTF
TRBV7-9 13 CASSFEGGETQYF
TRBV5-8 14 CASSPGQGGEKLFF
TRBV7-9 11 CASSSLAEQYF
TRBV5-4 15 CASSLESGSHTEAFF
TRBV28 14 CASSGRDREREQYF
TRBV11-2 13 CASSTPTGYEQYF
TRBV13 15 CASRLGTGVSNEQFF
TRBV4-3 16 CASSQDQGTGEVELFF
TRBV27 15 CAIGGGTGGAKTQYF
TRBV5-4 14 CASSMGGQGEKLFF
TRBV14 17 CASSKSSVRRSYNEQFF
TRBV7-9 15 CASSPVGRGVQPQHF
TRBV9 16 CASSAPGQTSPYGYTF
TRBV27 21 CASSSPGTVAAVDSGANVLTF
TRBV2 11 CAITTNTEAFF
TRBV7-3 15 CASSHSGGVQETQYF
TRBV7-9 14 CASSSTGGSYEQYF
TRBV28 14 CASRSEISYNEQFF
TRBV11-2 15 CASSSTLSSYNEQFF
TRBV7-9 12 CASSLQGGEQFF
TRBV2 18 CASQKPGLAGLGIDEQFF
TRBV7-8 15 CASRPHTSRQETQYF
TRBV5-6 13 CASSWGGSYEQYF
TRBV28 15 CASSRLRDNYYGYTF
TRBV5-1 15 CASSSGLAGKETQYF
TRBV2 17 CASCEFPGQGNTDTQYF